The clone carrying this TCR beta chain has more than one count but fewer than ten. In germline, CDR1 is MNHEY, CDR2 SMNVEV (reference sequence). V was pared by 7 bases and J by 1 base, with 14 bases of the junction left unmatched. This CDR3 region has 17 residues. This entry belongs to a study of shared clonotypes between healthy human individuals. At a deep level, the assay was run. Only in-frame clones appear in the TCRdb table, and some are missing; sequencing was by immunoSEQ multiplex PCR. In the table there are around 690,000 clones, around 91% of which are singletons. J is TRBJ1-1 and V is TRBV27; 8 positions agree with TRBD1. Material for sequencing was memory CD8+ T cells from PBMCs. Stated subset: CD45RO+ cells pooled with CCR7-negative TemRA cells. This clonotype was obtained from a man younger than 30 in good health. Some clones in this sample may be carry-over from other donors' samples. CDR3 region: CASKGRPSGQGNTEAFF. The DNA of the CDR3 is TGTGCCAGCAAGGGACGACCTTCTGGACAGGGGAACACTGAAGCTTTCTTT.